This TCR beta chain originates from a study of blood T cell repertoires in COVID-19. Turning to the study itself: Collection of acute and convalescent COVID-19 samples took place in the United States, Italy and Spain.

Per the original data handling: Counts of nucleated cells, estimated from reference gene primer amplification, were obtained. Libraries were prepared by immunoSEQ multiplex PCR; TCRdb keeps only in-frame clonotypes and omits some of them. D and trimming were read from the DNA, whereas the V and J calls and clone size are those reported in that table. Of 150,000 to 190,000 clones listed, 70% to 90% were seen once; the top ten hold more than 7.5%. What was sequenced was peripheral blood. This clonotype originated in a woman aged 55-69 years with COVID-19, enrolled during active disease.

CDR3 nucleotides: TGTGCCAGCAGTTACTCGGGGCGTGCTTACAATGAGCAGTTCTTC. Protein product: CASSYSGRAYNEQFF. The gene calls are TRBV6-5 and TRBJ2-1; weak D call: TRBD1 (5 bases). The CDR3 is 15 amino acids. Trimming removed 0 bases from V and 4 bases from J, with 10 bases in between. Germline CDR1 and CDR2: MNHEY and SVGAGI.